This T cell receptor (beta chain) came from a study of T cell responses to AZD1222 COVID-19 vaccine (dated by TCRdb to about 2021). Broadly, across the study: A total of approximately 240 trial participants underwent TCR sequencing, of whom about 210 had received two doses of AZD1222 and approximately 26 had received two doses of the MenACWY control vaccine. Trial participants were enrolled by age into subgroups of 18-55, 56-69 and 70-plus years, and around 140, 26 and 57 TCR-sequenced participants, respectively, were included in these subgroups. Broad study findings and their caveats: Vaccine-associated CD4 TCRs spanned the whole spike protein, with dominant responses in regions 160-218 and 743-854. Because no day 14 peak-response samples were available, repertoires were characterized only after the peak T cell response. After two AZD1222 doses, spike-specific TCR breadth and depth were significantly higher than at day 0 and than in MenACWY recipients. Conclusions about previously exposed vaccinees were limited because only six AZD1222 recipients were SARS-CoV-2 seropositive at baseline. The 56-69-year group was small, and its depth increase did not reach significance, likely because of low power. Participants were mostly white British and included more females than males, and it was suggested by the authors that clonal diversity may have been underestimated. Reportedly, close to half of the unique spike-specific TCRs recognized epitopes lying outside the regions that are mutated in the B.1.351 and B.1.1.7 variants.

The sample's time point, from its label and the paper: about 28 days (+/-7) after the second vaccine dose. AZD1222 recipients given second doses at about 4 weeks or at about 12 weeks were pooled, since spike-specific TCR depth and breadth were not found to differ between the two schedules. Vaccinee samples were obtained from the UK trials COV001 and COV002, which included a single-blind randomized controlled phase 2/3 trial of AZD1222 (ChAdOx1 nCoV-19) in healthy adults. Trial participant PBMC samples were collected at day 0 and day 28 after the second dose for TCRbeta chain sequencing. The CDR3 regions of human TCRbeta chains were subjected to immunosequencing. Turning to the authors' computational methods: Repertoire TCRs were checked for matches against a reference library of SARS-CoV-2-specific TCRs that had been generated using the MIRA antigen-specificity platform. Breadth was defined as the fraction of unique TCRs that were SARS-CoV-2-associated. Depth was defined as the fraction of total T cells that were SARS-CoV-2-associated. Using the MIRA data, each spike-specific TCR was mapped to the spike region that the TCR reacts to and placed in a CD4 or CD8 class. Log10-transformed breadth and depth values were compared by one-way ANOVA with Sidak's multiple comparisons tests. Here the immuneACCESS table is served through TCRdb, limited to in-frame sequences with V and J called. Missing clones are a known gap in these copies; in checked studies unresolved V genes cover under half, and the rest lacks a known reason. V, J and clone size reflect that table, while D and trimming were determined from the DNA. The table for this sample lists 150,000 to 200,000 clones; 90% to 95% of them were counted only once. Less than 1.5% of the sample is in the top ten clones.

As concerns this clone: Its specific antigen is unknown. One base away there is no much larger clone; base qualities are not given.

V loses 1 base of germline sequence and J loses 5 bases, and the interval between the two ends is 8 bases. Sequences MGHDK (CDR1) and SYGVNS (CDR2) are obtained from the germline V gene. The CDR3 starts with the cysteine, ends with the phenylalanine, and has 13 residues. Only the CDR3 portion is preserved as DNA: 39 bases, with reading frame beginning at the first base. This TCR derives from an adult who received the AZD1222 COVID-19 vaccine. This chain is built from TRBV25-1 and TRBJ1-2, and possibly TRBD1, on 5 matching bases. The sequencing used peripheral blood, collected 28 days after the second AZD1222 dose. For the CDR3, the sequence is CASSEWAGYGYTF. The DNA sequence is as follows: TGTGCCAGCAGTGAATGGGCAGGGTATGGCTACACCTTC.